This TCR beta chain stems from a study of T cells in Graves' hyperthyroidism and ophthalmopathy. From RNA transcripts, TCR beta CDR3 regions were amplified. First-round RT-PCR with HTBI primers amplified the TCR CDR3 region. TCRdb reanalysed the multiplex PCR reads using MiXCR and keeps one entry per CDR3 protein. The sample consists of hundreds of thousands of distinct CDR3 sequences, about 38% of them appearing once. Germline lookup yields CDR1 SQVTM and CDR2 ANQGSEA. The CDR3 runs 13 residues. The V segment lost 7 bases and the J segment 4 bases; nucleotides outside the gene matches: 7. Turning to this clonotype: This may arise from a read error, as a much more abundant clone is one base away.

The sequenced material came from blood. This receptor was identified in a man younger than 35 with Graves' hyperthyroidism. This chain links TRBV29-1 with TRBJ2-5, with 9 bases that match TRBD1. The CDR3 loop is CSAKTGGLETQYF. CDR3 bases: TGCAGCGCTAAGACAGGGGGGCTAGAGACCCAGTACTTC.